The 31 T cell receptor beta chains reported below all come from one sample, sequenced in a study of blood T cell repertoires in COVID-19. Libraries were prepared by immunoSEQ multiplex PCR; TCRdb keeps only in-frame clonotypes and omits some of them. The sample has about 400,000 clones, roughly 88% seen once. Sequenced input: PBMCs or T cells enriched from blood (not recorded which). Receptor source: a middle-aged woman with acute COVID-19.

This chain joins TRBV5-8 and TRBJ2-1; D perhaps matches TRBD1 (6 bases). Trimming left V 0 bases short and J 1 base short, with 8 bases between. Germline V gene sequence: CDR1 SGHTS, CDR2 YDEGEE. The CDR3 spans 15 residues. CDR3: CASSLGQGSYNEQFF. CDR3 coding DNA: TGTGCCAGCAGCTTGGGGCAGGGGTCCTACAATGAGCAGTTCTTC.

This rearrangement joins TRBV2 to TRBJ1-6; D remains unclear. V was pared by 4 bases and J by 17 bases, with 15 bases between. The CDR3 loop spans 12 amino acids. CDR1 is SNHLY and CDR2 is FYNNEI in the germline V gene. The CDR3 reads CASSGEGPLIHF. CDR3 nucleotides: TGTGCCAGCAGTGGGGAGGGCCCCCTTATCCACTTT. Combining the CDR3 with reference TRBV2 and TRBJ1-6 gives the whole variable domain EPEVTQTPSHQVTQMGQEVILRCVPISNHLYFYWYRQILGQKVEFLVSFYNNEISEKSEIFDDQFSVERPDGSNFTLKIRSTKLEDSAMYFCASSGEGPLIHFGNGTRLTVT.

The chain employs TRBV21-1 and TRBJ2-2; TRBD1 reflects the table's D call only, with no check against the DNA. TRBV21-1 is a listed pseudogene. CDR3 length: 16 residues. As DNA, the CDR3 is TGTGCCAGCAGCAATTTCGGTGGGGACACCACCGGGGAGCTGTTTTTT. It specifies CASSNFGGDTTGELFF.

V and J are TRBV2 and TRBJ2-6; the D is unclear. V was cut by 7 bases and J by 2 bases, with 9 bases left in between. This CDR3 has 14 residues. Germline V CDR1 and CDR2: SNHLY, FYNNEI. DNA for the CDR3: TGTGCCAGCAAGTTAGCAGCTGGGGCCAACGTCCTGACTTTC. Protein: CASKLAAGANVLTF.

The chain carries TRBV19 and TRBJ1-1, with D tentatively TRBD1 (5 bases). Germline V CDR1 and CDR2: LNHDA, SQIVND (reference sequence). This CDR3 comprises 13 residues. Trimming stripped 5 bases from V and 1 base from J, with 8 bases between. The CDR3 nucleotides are TGTGCCAGTAGTTTCCAGGGGAACACTGAAGCTTTCTTT. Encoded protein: CASSFQGNTEAFF.

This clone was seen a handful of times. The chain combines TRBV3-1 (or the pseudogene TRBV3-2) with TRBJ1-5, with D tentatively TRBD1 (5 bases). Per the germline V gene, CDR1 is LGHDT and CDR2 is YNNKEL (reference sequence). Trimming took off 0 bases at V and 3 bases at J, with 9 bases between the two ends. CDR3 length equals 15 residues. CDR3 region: CASSQDRATNQPQHF. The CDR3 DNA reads TGTGCCAGCAGCCAAGACAGGGCGACCAATCAGCCCCAGCATTTT.

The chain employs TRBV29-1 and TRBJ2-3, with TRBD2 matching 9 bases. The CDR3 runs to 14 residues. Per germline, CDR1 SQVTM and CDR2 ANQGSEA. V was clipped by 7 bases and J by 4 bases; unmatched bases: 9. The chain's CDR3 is CSAGLRGGSDTQYF. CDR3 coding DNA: TGCAGCGCGGGACTGCGGGGGGGTTCAGATACGCAGTATTTT.

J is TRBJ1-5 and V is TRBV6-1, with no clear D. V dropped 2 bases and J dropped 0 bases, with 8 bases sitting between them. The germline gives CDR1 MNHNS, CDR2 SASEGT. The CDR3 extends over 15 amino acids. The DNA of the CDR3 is TGTGCCAGCAGTGAACCAACAGATAGCAATCAGCCCCAGCATTTT. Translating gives CASSEPTDSNQPQHF.

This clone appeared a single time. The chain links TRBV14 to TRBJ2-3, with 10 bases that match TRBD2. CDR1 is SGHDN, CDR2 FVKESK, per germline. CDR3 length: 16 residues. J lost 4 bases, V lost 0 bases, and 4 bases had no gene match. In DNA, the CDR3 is TGTGCCAGCAGCCAAGATAAAAGCGGGGGGGCAGATACGCAGTATTTT. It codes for CASSQDKSGGADTQYF.

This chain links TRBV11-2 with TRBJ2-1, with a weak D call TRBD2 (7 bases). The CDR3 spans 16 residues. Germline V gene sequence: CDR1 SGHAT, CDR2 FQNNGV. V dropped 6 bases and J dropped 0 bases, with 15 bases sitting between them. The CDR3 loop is CASRQTGGGSYNEQFF. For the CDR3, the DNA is TGTGCCAGCAGACAAACGGGGGGCGGCTCCTACAATGAGCAGTTCTTC.

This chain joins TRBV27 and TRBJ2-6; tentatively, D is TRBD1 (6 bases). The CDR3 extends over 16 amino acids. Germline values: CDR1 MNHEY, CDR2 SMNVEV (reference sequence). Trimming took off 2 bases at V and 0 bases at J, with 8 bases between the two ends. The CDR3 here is CASSLRRGSGANVLTF. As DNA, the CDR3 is TGTGCCAGCAGTTTACGCAGGGGCTCTGGGGCCAACGTCCTGACTTTC.

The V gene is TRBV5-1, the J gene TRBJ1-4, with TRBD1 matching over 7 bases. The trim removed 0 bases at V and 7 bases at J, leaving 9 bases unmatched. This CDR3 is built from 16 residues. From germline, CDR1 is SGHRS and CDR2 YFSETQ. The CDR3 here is CASSLETGPTPEKLFF. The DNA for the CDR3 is TGCGCCAGCAGCTTGGAGACAGGGCCTACTCCTGAAAAACTGTTTTTT.

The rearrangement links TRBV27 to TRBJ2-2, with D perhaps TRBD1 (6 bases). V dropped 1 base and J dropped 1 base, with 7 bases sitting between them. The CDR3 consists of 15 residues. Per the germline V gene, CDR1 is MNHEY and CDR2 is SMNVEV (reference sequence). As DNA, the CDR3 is TGTGCCAGCAGTTTATTGGGACAGAACACCGGGGAGCTGTTTTTT. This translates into CASSLLGQNTGELFF.

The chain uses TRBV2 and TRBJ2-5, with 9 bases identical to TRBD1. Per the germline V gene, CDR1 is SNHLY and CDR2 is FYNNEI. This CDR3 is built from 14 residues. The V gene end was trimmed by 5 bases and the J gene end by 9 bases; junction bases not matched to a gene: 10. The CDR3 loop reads CASSKITGGTAQYF. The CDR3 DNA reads TGTGCCAGCAGTAAAATAACAGGGGGCACGGCCCAGTACTTC.

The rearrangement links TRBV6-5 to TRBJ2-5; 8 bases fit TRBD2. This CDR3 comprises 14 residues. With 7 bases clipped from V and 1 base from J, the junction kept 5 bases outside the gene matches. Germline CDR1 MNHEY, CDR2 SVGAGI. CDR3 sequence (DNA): TGTGCCAGCATAACAAGCGGGGGCCAAGAGACCCAGTACTTC. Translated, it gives CASITSGGQETQYF.

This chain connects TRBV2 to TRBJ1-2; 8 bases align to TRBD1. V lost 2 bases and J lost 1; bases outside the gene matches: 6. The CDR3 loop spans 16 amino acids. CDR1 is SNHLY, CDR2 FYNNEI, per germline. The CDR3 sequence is CASSERGQEFNYGYTF. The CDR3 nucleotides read TGTGCCAGCAGTGAAAGGGGACAGGAGTTTAACTATGGCTACACCTTC.

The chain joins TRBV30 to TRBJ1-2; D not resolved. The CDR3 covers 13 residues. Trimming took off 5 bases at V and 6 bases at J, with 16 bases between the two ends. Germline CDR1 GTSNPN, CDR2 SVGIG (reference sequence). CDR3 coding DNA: TGTGCCTGGTCAATTGGGGAGAGCAATGGCTACACCTTC. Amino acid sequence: CAWSIGESNGYTF.

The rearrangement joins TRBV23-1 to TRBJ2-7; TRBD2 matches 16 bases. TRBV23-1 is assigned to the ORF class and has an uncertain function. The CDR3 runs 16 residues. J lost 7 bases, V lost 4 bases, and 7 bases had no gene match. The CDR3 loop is CASSPPGLAGGWEQYF. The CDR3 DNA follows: TGCGCCAGCAGTCCCCCGGGACTAGCGGGGGGGTGGGAGCAGTACTTC.

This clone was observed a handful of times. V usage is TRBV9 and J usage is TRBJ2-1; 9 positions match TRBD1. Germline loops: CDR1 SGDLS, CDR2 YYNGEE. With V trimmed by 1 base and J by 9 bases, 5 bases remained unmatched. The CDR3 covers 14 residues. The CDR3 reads CASSVTGGAGEQFF. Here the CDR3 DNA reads TGTGCCAGCAGCGTAACAGGGGGCGCGGGTGAGCAGTTCTTC.

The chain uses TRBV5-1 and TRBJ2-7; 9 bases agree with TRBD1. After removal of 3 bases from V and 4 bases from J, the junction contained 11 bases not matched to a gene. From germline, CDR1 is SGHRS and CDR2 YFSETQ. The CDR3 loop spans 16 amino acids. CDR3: CASSSSGTGILYEQYF. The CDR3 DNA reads TGCGCCAGCAGCTCCTCCGGGACAGGGATCCTGTACGAGCAGTACTTC.

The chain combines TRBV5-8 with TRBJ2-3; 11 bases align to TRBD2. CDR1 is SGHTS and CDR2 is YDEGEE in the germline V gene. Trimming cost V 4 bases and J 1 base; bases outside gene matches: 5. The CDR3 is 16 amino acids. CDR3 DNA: TGTGCCAGCAGCATAAGACTAGCGGGGCGCACAGATACGCAGTATTTT. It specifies CASSIRLAGRTDTQYF.

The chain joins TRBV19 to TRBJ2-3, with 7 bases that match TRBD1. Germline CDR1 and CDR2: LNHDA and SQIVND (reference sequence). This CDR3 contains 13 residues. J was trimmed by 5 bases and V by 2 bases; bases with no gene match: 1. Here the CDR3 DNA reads TGTGCCAGTAGTATAACAGGGGAAGATACGCAGTATTTT. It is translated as CASSITGEDTQYF. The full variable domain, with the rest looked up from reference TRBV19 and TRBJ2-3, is DGGITQSPKYLFRKEGQNVTLSCEQNLNHDAMYWYRQDPGQGLRLIYYSQIVNDFQKGDIAEGYSVSREKKESFPLTVTSAQKNPTAFYLCASSITGEDTQYFGPGTRLTVL.

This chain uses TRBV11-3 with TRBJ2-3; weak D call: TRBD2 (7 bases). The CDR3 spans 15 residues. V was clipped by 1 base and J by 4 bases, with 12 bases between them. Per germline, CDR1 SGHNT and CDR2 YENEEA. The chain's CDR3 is CASSLGGGGPDTQYF. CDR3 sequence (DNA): TGTGCCAGCAGCTTAGGGGGCGGGGGCCCAGATACGCAGTATTTT.

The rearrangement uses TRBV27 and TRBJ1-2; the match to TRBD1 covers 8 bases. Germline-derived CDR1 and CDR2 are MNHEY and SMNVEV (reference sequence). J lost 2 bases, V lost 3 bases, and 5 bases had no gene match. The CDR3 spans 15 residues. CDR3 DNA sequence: TGTGCCAGCAGTTTCTTAACAGGGGGGAACTATGGCTACACCTTC. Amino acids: CASSFLTGGNYGYTF.

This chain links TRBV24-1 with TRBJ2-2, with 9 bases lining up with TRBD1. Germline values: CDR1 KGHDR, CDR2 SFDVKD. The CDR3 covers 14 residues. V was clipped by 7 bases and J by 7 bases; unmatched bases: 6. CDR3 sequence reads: CATREQGANGELFF. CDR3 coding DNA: TGTGCCACCAGGGAACAGGGGGCAAACGGGGAGCTGTTTTTT.

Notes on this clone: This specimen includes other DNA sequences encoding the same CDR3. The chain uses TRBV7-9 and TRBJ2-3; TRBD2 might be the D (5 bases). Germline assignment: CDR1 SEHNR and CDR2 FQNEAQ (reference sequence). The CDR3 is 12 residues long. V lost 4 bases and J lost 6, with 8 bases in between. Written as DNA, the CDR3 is TGTGCCAGCAGCTCTACTAGGGATACGCAGTATTTT. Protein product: CASSSTRDTQYF.

As DNA, the CDR3 is TGTGCCAGCAGCTTGGGACAGGGGGCTGGGTATGGCTACACCTTC. Translation gives CASSLGQGAGYGYTF. This chain links TRBV7-2 with TRBJ1-2, with 12 bases that match TRBD1. The CDR3 extends over 15 amino acids. Germline CDR1 SGHTA, CDR2 FQGNSA. V was clipped by 3 bases and J by 5 bases; unmatched bases: 4.

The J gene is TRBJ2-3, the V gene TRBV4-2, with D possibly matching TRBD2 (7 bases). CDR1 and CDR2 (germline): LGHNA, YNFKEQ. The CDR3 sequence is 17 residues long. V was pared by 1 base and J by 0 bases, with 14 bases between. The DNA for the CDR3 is TGTGCCAGCAGCCAAGTTTGGCGGGGGCCTAGCACAGATACGCAGTATTTT. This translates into CASSQVWRGPSTDTQYF.

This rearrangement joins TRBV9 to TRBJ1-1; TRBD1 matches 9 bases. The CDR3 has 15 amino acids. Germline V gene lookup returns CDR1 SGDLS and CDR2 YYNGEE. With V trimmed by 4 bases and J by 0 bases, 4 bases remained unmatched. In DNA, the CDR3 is TGTGCCAGCAGCCCACGACAGGGGGTGAACACTGAAGCTTTCTTT. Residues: CASSPRQGVNTEAFF.

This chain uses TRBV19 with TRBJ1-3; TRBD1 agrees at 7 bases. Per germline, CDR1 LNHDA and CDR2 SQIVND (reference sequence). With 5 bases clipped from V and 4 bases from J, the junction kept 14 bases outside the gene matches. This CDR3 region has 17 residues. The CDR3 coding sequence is TGTGCCAGTAGTTTCCAACAGGGGTTTGGATCCGGAAACACCATATATTTT. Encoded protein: CASSFQQGFGSGNTIYF.

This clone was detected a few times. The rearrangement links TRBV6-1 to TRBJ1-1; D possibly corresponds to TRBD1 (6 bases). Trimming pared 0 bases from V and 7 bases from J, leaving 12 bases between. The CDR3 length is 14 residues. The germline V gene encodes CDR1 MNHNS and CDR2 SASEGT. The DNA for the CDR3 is TGTGCCAGCAGTGAAGCCGGACAGACCATTGAAGCTTTCTTT. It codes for CASSEAGQTIEAFF.